This T cell receptor (beta chain) was observed in a study of T cell clones after liver transplantation (dated by TCRdb to the late 2010s). Concerning the study at large: The samples were obtained from ITN030ST, a randomized trial that attempted immunosuppression withdrawal within 2 years after liver transplantation. Donor-reactive T cell clones were identified by TCRbeta sequencing after a pre-transplant mixed lymphocyte reaction and then tracked in post-transplant blood. Third party-reactive TCRbeta sequences from pre-transplant MLRs were also identified as an antigen-independent comparator for donor-reactive sequences. Of the eight recipients, a few were HCV-positive, while the remaining recipients had been transplanted for non-autoimmune, non-viral indications. Subjects received no induction therapy and standard immunosuppression until randomization at 12-24 months post-transplant. Tolerance was defined as complete withdrawal of immunosuppression for at least one year without a rise in liver enzymes beyond twice the upper limit of normal. Blood samples were taken pre-transplant, pre-randomization before withdrawal, and post-randomization after full withdrawal or failed withdrawal. The study cohort included 8 liver transplant recipients, of whom 3 were classified as tolerant and 5 as non-tolerant. The full study reports these points: In two subjects, low numbers of available donor cells limited the measurable donor-reactive repertoire. When repertoire turnover was accounted for, significantly reduced detection of donor-reactive sequences was found in 7 of 8 subjects for CD4 and in 8 of 8 subjects for CD8. The conclusions were considered preliminary, being limited by small, heterogeneous patient numbers and non-standardized post-transplant time points. Because no allograft tissue specimens were available, donor-reactive T cells may have migrated into the graft instead of being deleted. In 5 of 8 subjects, circulating donor-reactive CD4 TCRbeta sequences decreased significantly after transplant, regardless of tolerance or HCV status. The decline in donor-reactive sequences exceeded the decline in third party-reactive sequences, suggesting partial antigen-specific deletion that was unrelated to withdrawal success.

Unstimulated PBMCs, after thawing, were stained for CD3, CD4 and CD8 and then FACS-sorted into CD3+CD4+ and CD3+CD8+ populations. Each of the 8 studied subjects was randomized to immunosuppression withdrawal. The Qiagen DNeasy Blood and Tissue Kit was used for genomic DNA isolation. Comments on this clone: The target of this receptor is not known. No much larger clone is present one base from it, and per-base qualities are unavailable.

Frozen genomic DNA underwent high-throughput TCRbeta CDR3 sequencing by immunoSEQ, including PCR amplification, mapping, bias correction and internal controls. Concerning the study's data processing: Productive rearrangements were kept, and unique TCRbeta sequences were defined by CDR3 nucleotide sequence plus V and J gene. Donor-reactive sequences required at least 5-fold expansion in CFSE-low cells versus unstimulated pre-transplant cells and at least 0.01% frequency. To ensure at least 90% detection power, minimum frequency thresholds were set for each subject based on that subject's lowest-template unstimulated sample. Jensen-Shannon divergence between the top 1000 TCRbeta sequences after and before transplant was used to measure repertoire turnover. Two-sided Fisher's exact tests were used to test for changes in the detection of donor-reactive sequences. In TCRdb, the immuneACCESS table is reduced to in-frame sequences with V and J assigned. These tables do not hold every clone; where another copy was compared, an unresolved V gene accounts for under half, and the others remain unexplained. The D gene and trimming were derived from the DNA, and the V and J assignments and clone size from that table. The sample table shows some 20,000 clones, and 75% to 80% are seen once. The ten largest clones represent under 45% of the sample.

Its CDR3 holds 18 amino acids, cysteine through phenylalanine. Only CDR3 DNA is held: 54 bases, read in frame from base 1. Reading the germline V gene (reference sequence) gives CDR1 MNHEY and CDR2 SMNVEV. V and J are trimmed by 5 bases and 0 bases, and the gene matches miss 9 bases of the junction. The TCR sequence derives from a human patient who received a liver transplant. After a transplant, some T cells may have been passed on by the graft donor. The chain uses TRBV27 and TRBJ2-6; TRBD1 fits 8 bases in the junction. Sequencing was performed on CD8+ T cells from blood, taken less than 70 months after liver transplant. The CDR3 has the sequence CASSLSGGTFSGANVLTF. The nucleotide sequence reads as follows: TGTGCCAGCAGTCTCTCAGGGGGCACCTTCTCTGGGGCCAACGTCCTGACTTTC. With the rest looked up from the reference TRBV27 and TRBJ2-6 genes rather than sequenced, the full variable domain is EAQVTQNPRYLITVTGKKLTVTCSQNMNHEYMSWYRQDPGLGLRQIYYSMNVEVTDKGDVPEGYKVSRKEKRNFPLILESPSPNQTSLYFCASSLSGGTFSGANVLTFGAGSRLTVL.